This passage covers 20 T cell receptor beta chains from one sample sequenced in a study of T cells in Graves' hyperthyroidism and ophthalmopathy. Amplified TCR beta CDR3 regions derived from RNA transcripts. TCR CDR3 regions were first amplified by RT-PCR with HTBI primers. In TCRdb, the multiplex PCR reads were re-called with MiXCR into one record per CDR3 protein. The sample lists about 200,000 distinct CDR3 sequences, about 17% occurring once. Sequenced material: blood. All receptors derive from a woman aged 50 to 60 with Graves' hyperthyroidism.

This clonotype has a count of ten or more. The gene calls are TRBV2 and TRBJ1-4, with D uncertain. CDR3 length: 12 residues. V was clipped by 3 bases and J by 8 bases, with 7 bases between them. CDR1 is SNHLY, CDR2 FYNNEI, per germline. The CDR3 reads CASSEGGEKLFF. The CDR3 DNA follows: TGTGCCAGCAGTGAGGGCGGGGAAAAACTGTTTTTT.

This clonotype was counted ten times or more. The chain carries TRBV11-2 and TRBJ1-1; 7 nucleotides align to TRBD1. The CDR3 length is 15 residues. Trimming at V came to 5 bases and at J to 5 bases, leaving 11 bases not matched to a gene. The germline V gene encodes CDR1 SGHAT and CDR2 FQNNGV. The CDR3 region has the DNA TGTGCCAGCAGCCCCCGACAGGGCAGGGGGACTGAAGCTTTCTTT. It is translated as CASSPRQGRGTEAFF.

This clonotype was detected only a few times. The CDR3 protein is CASSQVDSIPETQYF. CDR3 nucleotides: TGTGCCAGCAGCCAAGTGGACAGTATACCGGAGACCCAGTACTTC. The chain carries TRBV14 and TRBJ2-5; a weak D match, TRBD1 (6 bases). The V gene lost 1 base and the J gene lost 5 bases, with 14 bases spanning the gap. The CDR3 length is 15 residues. Germline values: CDR1 SGHDN, CDR2 FVKESK.

This clonotype was detected only a few times. The chain has TRBV20-1 and TRBJ2-2, with TRBD1 identical over 10 bases. J gave up 5 bases and V 1 base, and 4 bases lay outside the gene matches. CDR1 and CDR2 from the germline V gene are DFQATT and SNEGSKA (reference sequence). CDR3 size: 15 residues. CDR3 in DNA: TGCAGTGCTAGAGGGACAGGGGGATGGACCGGGGAGCTGTTTTTT. It yields the protein CSARGTGGWTGELFF.

About this clonotype itself: Its ends do not fully match the called genes, so a read error is possible. The chain joins TRBV15 to TRBJ1-3; 7 nucleotides align to TRBD1. Germline loops: CDR1 LNHNV, CDR2 YYDKDF (reference sequence). This CDR3 has 16 residues. CDR3 DNA sequence: TGTGCCACCAGCAGAGCCCAGGGGGGCGGTGGAAACACCACATATTTT. It yields the protein CATSRAQGGGGNTTYF. The full variable domain, completed using reference TRBV15 and TRBJ1-3, is DAMVIQNPRYQVTQFGKPVTLSCSQTLNHNVMYWYQQKSSQAPKLLFHYYDKDFNNEADTPDNFQSRRPNTSFCFLDIRSPGLGDTAMYLCATSRAQGGGGNTTYFGEGSWLTVV.

As to this clonotype: The junction and the germline gene differ at one end; a read error may be behind it. This chain joins TRBV29-1 and TRBJ2-5, with D unclear. Germline assignment: CDR1 SQVTM and CDR2 ANQGSEA. CDR3 length: 14 residues. The CDR3 protein is CGVNWVGRQETQYF. The CDR3 DNA reads as TGCGGCGTTAACTGGGTCGGCAGACAAGAGACCCAGTACTTC.

The chain combines TRBV27 with TRBJ2-7; D gene uncertain. The length of the CDR3 is 14 residues. The V gene's germline CDR1 is MNHEY and CDR2 SMNVEV (reference sequence). V lost 0 bases and J lost 4, with 10 bases in between. The CDR3 loop reads CASSLSNSRYEQYF. CDR3 bases: TGTGCCAGCAGTTTATCCAACAGTAGATACGAGCAGTACTTC.

The rearrangement uses TRBV12-5 and TRBJ2-7; D is unresolved. Germline V gene sequence: CDR1 LGHNT, CDR2 FRNRAP. CDR3 length: 12 residues. Trimming shortened V by 4 bases and J by 5 bases, and 9 bases separated the two germline ends. The CDR3 loop reads CASGSGRDEQYF. The CDR3 DNA reads TGTGCTAGTGGTTCCGGACGGGACGAGCAGTACTTC.

Concerning this clonotype itself: This sequence may be a read error, since a much larger clone differs from it by one base. This chain uses TRBV19 with TRBJ2-7; 7 bases match TRBD1. Germline CDR1 LNHDA, CDR2 SQIVND (reference sequence). This CDR3 has 13 residues. Trimming at V came to 7 bases and at J to 1 base, leaving 4 bases not matched to a gene. The CDR3 is CASTYRGSYEQYF. CDR3 DNA sequence: TGTGCCAGTACGTACAGGGGATCCTACGAGCAGTACTTC.

Ten or more counts support this clonotype. The CDR3: CASSLVQQETQYF. CDR3 nucleotide sequence: TGTGCCAGCAGTTTAGTACAGCAAGAGACCCAGTACTTC. V and J are TRBV12-3 or TRBV12-4 and TRBJ2-5, with unresolved D. V lost 1 base and J 2 bases, leaving 5 bases between the germline ends. CDR3 length: 13 amino acids.

This clonotype was observed at least ten times. J is TRBJ2-1 and V is TRBV28; D not certain. Germline CDR1 reads MDHEN; CDR2 reads SYDVKM. CDR3 length: 16 amino acids. V was pared by 1 base and J by 2 bases, with 12 bases between. CDR3 DNA sequence: TGTGCCAGCAGTTTATATGGCCAAACTACCTACAATGAGCAGTTCTTC. Its translation: CASSLYGQTTYNEQFF.

The rearrangement uses TRBV11-2 and TRBJ1-1; 9 bases align to TRBD1. Germline V lookup: CDR1 SGHAT, CDR2 FQNNGV. V shed 8 bases, J shed 6 bases, and the junction held 10 bases outside the gene matches. CDR3 size: 14 residues. CDR3 sequence: CASLTGTGSSEAFF. CDR3 sequence (DNA): TGTGCCAGCCTTACCGGGACAGGGTCCTCTGAAGCTTTCTTT.

J is TRBJ2-2 and V is TRBV12-3 or TRBV12-4; D remains unclear. The CDR3 loop spans 13 amino acids. V lost 2 bases, J lost 6 bases, and 7 bases lay in between. Here the CDR3 DNA reads TGTGCCAGCAGTTTACCGTATCCCGGGGAGCTGTTTTTT. Its translation: CASSLPYPGELFF.

The V call is TRBV5-1, the J call TRBJ1-2; D not certain. This CDR3 spans 15 amino acids. Trimming left V 3 bases short and J 0 bases short, with 12 bases between. CDR1 SGHRS and CDR2 YFSETQ come from the germline V gene. The CDR3 is CASSSGQTTNYGYTF. CDR3 nucleotide sequence: TGCGCCAGCAGCTCTGGGCAGACAACTAACTATGGCTACACCTTC.

This clonotype appeared many times. DNA of the CDR3: TGTGCCAGCAGTGAATTTGAAGGCTACAATGAGCAGTTCTTC. Its protein product is CASSEFEGYNEQFF. The chain is built from TRBV25-1 and TRBJ2-1; D remains unclear. The V end was cut by 1 base, the J end by 3 bases, with 7 bases between. The CDR3 consists of 14 residues. Germline-derived CDR1 and CDR2 are MGHDK and SYGVNS.

This clonotype came up once. V and J are TRBV10-3 and TRBJ2-2; D may be TRBD2 (5 bases). Trimming left V 4 bases short and J 7 bases short, with 13 bases between. The germline CDR1 and CDR2 sequences are ENHRY and SYGVKD. CDR3 length: 14 amino acids. CDR3 amino acids: CAISGGSTGGELFF. The CDR3 DNA follows: TGTGCCATCAGTGGAGGGAGCACGGGCGGGGAGCTGTTTTTT.

The rearrangement links TRBV2 to TRBJ2-3, with 8 bases that match TRBD1. The CDR3 has 15 amino acids. V trimming: 6 bases; J trimming: 4 bases; junction bases outside the gene matches: 9. CDR1 is SNHLY and CDR2 is FYNNEI in the germline V gene. The CDR3 DNA sequence: TGTGCCAGCAGGCAAGGACAGGGCCTCTCAGATACGCAGTATTTT. Protein product: CASRQGQGLSDTQYF.

This clonotype has a count of ten or more. The gene calls are TRBV2 and TRBJ1-1; D uncertain. Trimming took 5 bases from V and 6 from J, leaving 13 bases between them. CDR3 size: 13 residues. Germline loops: CDR1 SNHLY, CDR2 FYNNEI. The CDR3 DNA reads TGTGCCAGCAGTAATCCTAGGTCCCCTGAAGCTTTCTTT. The encoded protein is CASSNPRSPEAFF.

V usage is TRBV28 and J usage is TRBJ1-5, with 9 bases aligning to TRBD1. The V gene's germline CDR1 is MDHEN and CDR2 SYDVKM. The CDR3 is 18 amino acids. Trimming took 3 bases from V and 4 from J; bases not matched to a gene: 13. The CDR3, as DNA: TGTGCCAGCAGTTTTTCAGGGATTGGGACAGGGCGTAATCAGCCCCAGCATTTT. It encodes CASSFSGIGTGRNQPQHF. Together with reference TRBV28 and TRBJ1-5, the CDR3 gives the full variable domain: DVKVTQSSRYLVKRTGEKVFLECVQDMDHENMFWYRQDPGLGLRLIYFSYDVKMKEKGDIPEGYSVSREKKERFSLILESASTNQTSMYLCASSFSGIGTGRNQPQHFGDGTRLSIL.

There are many counts of this clonotype. The chain joins TRBV6-1 to TRBJ2-1; 11 bases are a match to TRBD2. V lost 4 bases, J lost 5 bases, and 16 bases stayed unmatched. From germline, CDR1 is MNHNS and CDR2 SASEGT. This CDR3 spans 19 amino acids. The CDR3 spells CASSGRLAGPQRGHNEQFF. The DNA of the CDR3 is TGTGCCAGCAGTGGAAGACTAGCGGGACCCCAAAGGGGGCACAATGAGCAGTTCTTC.